This T cell receptor beta chain was sequenced during a study of sequential checkpoint blockade in melanoma. Study overall: After both sequences, patients received maintenance nivolumab.

Measured with immunoSEQ multiplex PCR; TCRdb has only the in-frame clones, and not every one. Found here are about 10,000 clones, around 73% of them singletons; the top ten hold 36%. CDR1 and CDR2 (germline): LNHNV, YYDKDF (reference sequence). CDR3 length equals 17 residues. V was clipped by 3 bases and J by 1 base, with 15 bases between them. Treatment: randomized to nivolumab then ipilimumab (arm A) or the reverse (arm B). Patients had received no earlier DNA-damaging chemotherapy. From thawed PBMCs, live CD3+CD8+ cells negative for CD19 and CD56 were sorted. The specimen was CD8+ T cells sorted from blood (inferred from file names), collected from a patient given nivolumab and ipilimumab in sequence. The sequence was obtained from a human donor with melanoma. The rearrangement links TRBV15 to TRBJ2-2; no clear D gene. CDR3 sequence (DNA): TGTGCCACCAGCAGCTCGGCGGAACCCTTGAACACCGGGGAGCTGTTTTTT. Amino acid sequence: CATSSSAEPLNTGELFF. The variable domain in full, with the rest retrieved from reference TRBV15 and TRBJ2-2, is DAMVIQNPRYQVTQFGKPVTLSCSQTLNHNVMYWYQQKSSQAPKLLFHYYDKDFNNEADTPDNFQSRRPNTSFCFLDIRSPGLGDTAMYLCATSSSAEPLNTGELFFGEGSRLTVL.